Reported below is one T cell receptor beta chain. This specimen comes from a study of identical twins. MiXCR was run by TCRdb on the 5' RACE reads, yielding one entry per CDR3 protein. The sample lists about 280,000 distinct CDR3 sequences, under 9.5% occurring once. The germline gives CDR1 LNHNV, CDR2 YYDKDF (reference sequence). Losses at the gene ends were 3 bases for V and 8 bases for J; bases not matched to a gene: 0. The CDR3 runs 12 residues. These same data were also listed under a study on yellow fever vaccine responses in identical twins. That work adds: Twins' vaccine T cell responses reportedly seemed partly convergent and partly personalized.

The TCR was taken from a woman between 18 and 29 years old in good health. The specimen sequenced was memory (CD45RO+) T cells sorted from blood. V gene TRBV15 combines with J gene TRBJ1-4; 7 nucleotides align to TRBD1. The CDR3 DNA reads TGTGCCACCAGCAGGGACAGGGAAAAACTGTTTTTT. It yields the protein CATSRDREKLFF.